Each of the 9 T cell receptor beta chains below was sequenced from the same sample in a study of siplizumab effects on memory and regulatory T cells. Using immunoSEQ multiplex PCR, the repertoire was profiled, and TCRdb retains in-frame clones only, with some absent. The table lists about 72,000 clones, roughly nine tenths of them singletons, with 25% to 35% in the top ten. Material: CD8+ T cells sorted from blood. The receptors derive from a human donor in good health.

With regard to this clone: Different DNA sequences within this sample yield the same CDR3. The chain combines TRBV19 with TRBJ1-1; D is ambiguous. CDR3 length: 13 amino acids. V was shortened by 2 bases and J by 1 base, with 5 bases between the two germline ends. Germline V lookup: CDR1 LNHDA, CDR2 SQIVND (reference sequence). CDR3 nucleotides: TGTGCCAGTAGTATATCTGGGAACACTGAAGCTTTCTTT. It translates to CASSISGNTEAFF. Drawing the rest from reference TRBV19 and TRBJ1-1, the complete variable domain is DGGITQSPKYLFRKEGQNVTLSCEQNLNHDAMYWYRQDPGQGLRLIYYSQIVNDFQKGDIAEGYSVSREKKESFPLTVTSAQKNPTAFYLCASSISGNTEAFFGQGTRLTVV.

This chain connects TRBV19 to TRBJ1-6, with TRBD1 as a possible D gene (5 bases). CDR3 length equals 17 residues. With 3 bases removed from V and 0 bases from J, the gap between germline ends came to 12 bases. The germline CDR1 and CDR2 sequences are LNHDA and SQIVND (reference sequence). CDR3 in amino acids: CASSMVAGISYNSPLHF. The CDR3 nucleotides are TGTGCCAGTAGTATGGTGGCAGGGATCTCCTATAATTCACCCCTCCACTTT.

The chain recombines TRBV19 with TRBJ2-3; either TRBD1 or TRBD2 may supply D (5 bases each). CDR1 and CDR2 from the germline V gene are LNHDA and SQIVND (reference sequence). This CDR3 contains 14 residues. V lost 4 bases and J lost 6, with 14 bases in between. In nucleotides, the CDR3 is TGTGCCAGTAGTACCCTACCCGGGACCGATACGCAGTATTTT. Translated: CASSTLPGTDTQYF.

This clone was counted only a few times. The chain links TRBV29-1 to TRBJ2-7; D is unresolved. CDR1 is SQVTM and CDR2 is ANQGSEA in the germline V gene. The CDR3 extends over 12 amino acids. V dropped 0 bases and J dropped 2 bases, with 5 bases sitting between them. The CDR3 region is CSVEEGTYEQYF. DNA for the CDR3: TGCAGCGTTGAAGAGGGAACCTACGAGCAGTACTTC.

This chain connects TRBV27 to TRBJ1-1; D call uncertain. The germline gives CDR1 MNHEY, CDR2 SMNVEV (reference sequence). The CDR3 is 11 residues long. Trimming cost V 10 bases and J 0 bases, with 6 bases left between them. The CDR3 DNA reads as TGTGCCACCAGGATGAACACTGAAGCTTTCTTT. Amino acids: CATRMNTEAFF.

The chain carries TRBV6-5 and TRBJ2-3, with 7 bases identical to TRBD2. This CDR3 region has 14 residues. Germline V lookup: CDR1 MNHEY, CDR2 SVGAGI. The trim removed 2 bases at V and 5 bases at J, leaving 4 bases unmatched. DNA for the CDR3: TGTGCCAGCAGTTACGGCGGGAGCGGAGATACGCAGTATTTT. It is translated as CASSYGGSGDTQYF.

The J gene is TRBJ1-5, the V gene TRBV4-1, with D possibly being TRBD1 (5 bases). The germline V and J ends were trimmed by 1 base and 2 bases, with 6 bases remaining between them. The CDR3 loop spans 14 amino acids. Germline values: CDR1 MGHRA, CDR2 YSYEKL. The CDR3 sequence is CASSQVGGNQPQHF. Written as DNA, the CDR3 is TGCGCCAGCAGCCAAGTGGGGGGCAATCAGCCCCAGCATTTT.

The CDR3 region is CASSSPGSLYEQYF. CDR3 nucleotide sequence: TGTGCCAGCAGTTCACCTGGCAGCCTATACGAGCAGTACTTC. The genes are TRBV11-2 and TRBJ2-7; no firm D call. Germline CDR1 SGHAT, CDR2 FQNNGV. The CDR3 has 14 residues. V lost 6 bases and J lost 4, with 16 bases in between.

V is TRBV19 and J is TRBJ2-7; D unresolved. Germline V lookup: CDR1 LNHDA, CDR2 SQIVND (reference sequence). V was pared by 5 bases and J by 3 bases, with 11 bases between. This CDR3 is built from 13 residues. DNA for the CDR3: TGTGCCAGTAGTCCCCTGGTAGGCTACGAGCAGTACTTC. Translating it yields CASSPLVGYEQYF.